The 20 T cell receptor beta chains in this list originate from one sample, sequenced in a study of OX40 agonist ivuxolimab in advanced cancers. The data were produced by immunoSEQ multiplex PCR, yet TCRdb's version contains in-frame clones alone and is incomplete. The sample shows about 50,000 clones, about 76% of them seen only once. The specimen was CD4+ or CD8+ T cells sorted from blood, collected in a trial of the OX40 agonist ivuxolimab. The receptors were sampled from an adult with an advanced solid tumor such as melanoma, head and neck, liver or kidney cancer.

The rearrangement links TRBV4-2 to TRBJ2-2; 8 bases agree with TRBD1. Looked up from germline, CDR1 is LGHNA and CDR2 is YNFKEQ. The CDR3 spans 16 residues. Trimming took 3 bases from V and 0 from J; bases not matched to a gene: 3. CDR3 protein: CASSHQQGANTGELFF. The CDR3 coding sequence is TGTGCCAGCAGCCACCAACAGGGGGCGAACACCGGGGAGCTGTTTTTT.

V usage is TRBV19 and J usage is TRBJ2-3, with a possible D match to TRBD1 (6 bases). This CDR3 has 14 amino acids. Germline-derived CDR1 and CDR2 are LNHDA and SQIVND (reference sequence). With 1 base removed from V and 6 bases from J, the gap between germline ends came to 11 bases. CDR3 nucleotides: TGTGCCAGTAGTATAGGGGCAGGGGCGGATACGCAGTATTTT. This codes for CASSIGAGADTQYF. Combining the CDR3 with reference TRBV19 and TRBJ2-3 gives the whole variable domain DGGITQSPKYLFRKEGQNVTLSCEQNLNHDAMYWYRQDPGQGLRLIYYSQIVNDFQKGDIAEGYSVSREKKESFPLTVTSAQKNPTAFYLCASSIGAGADTQYFGPGTRLTVL.

This clone was detected only a few times. The chain links TRBV15 to TRBJ2-1; 8 bases map to TRBD2. The CDR3 loop spans 19 amino acids. The germline CDR1 and CDR2 sequences are LNHNV and YYDKDF (reference sequence). Trimming took 0 bases from V and 1 from J; bases not matched to a gene: 11. The CDR3 DNA is TGTGCCACCAGCAGAGACTTAATTACGGGAGGGCCTTCCTACAATGAGCAGTTCTTC. It encodes CATSRDLITGGPSYNEQFF.

The genes are TRBV5-1 and TRBJ2-1; TRBD2 might be the D (6 bases). V gave up 4 bases and J gave up 4 bases, with 18 bases separating them. This CDR3 region has 16 residues. Germline assignment: CDR1 SGHRS and CDR2 YFSETQ. CDR3: CASSLTSPRTYNEQFF. The CDR3 DNA sequence: TGCGCCAGCAGCCTTACTAGCCCCAGGACGTACAATGAGCAGTTCTTC.

The chain is built from TRBV6-5 and TRBJ2-7, with 12 bases matching TRBD2. The ends lost 7 bases at V and 6 bases at J; junction bases unmatched: 4. The CDR3 has 13 residues. CDR1 and CDR2 from the germline V gene are MNHEY and SVGAGI. The CDR3 sequence is CASTRTSGTEQYF. DNA of the CDR3: TGTGCCAGCACCCGGACTAGCGGGACCGAGCAGTACTTC.

This chain joins TRBV6-5 and TRBJ2-7, with no clear D. The germline V and J ends were trimmed by 2 bases and 6 bases, with 14 bases remaining between them. Looked up from germline, CDR1 is MNHEY and CDR2 is SVGAGI. CDR3 length: 14 amino acids. In DNA form, the CDR3 reads TGTGCCAGCAGTTACAACAGCGAATGGGGCGAGCAGTACTTC. Translating gives CASSYNSEWGEQYF.

Here the CDR3 reads CASSEGVRGNSPLHF. As DNA, the CDR3 is TGTGCCAGCAGTGAGGGGGTGAGAGGTAATTCACCCCTCCACTTT. The J gene is TRBJ1-6, the V gene TRBV2, with a weak D call TRBD1 (5 bases). The V end lost 3 bases, the J end lost 6 bases, and 12 bases lay between the germline ends. CDR1 is SNHLY, CDR2 FYNNEI, per germline. This CDR3 contains 15 residues.

This sequence joins TRBV18 and TRBJ2-7; 14 nucleotides align to TRBD2. Germline assignment: CDR1 KGHSH and CDR2 LQKENI. The CDR3 length is 17 residues. Unmatched junction bases numbered 8, after V lost 4 bases and J lost 3 bases. CDR3: CASSRSYGTSGGYEQYF. DNA for the CDR3: TGTGCCAGCTCACGATCTTACGGGACTAGCGGGGGCTACGAGCAGTACTTC. The whole variable domain, filled in from reference TRBV18 and TRBJ2-7, reads NAGVMQNPRHLVRRRGQEARLRCSPMKGHSHVYWYRQLPEEGLKFMVYLQKENIIDESGMPKERFSAEFPKEGPSILRIQQVVRGDSAAYFCASSRSYGTSGGYEQYFGPGTRLTVT.

CDR3 coding DNA: TGTGCCAGCAGCCCCCAGGTCGGGGGGCTCGGCAATGAGCAGTTCTTC. It translates to CASSPQVGGLGNEQFF. This chain joins TRBV7-3 and TRBJ2-1; the D gene is possibly TRBD2 (7 bases). Germline V gives CDR1 SGHTA, CDR2 FQGTGA. Deletions cut 5 bases from V and 6 bases from J, with 20 bases between. The CDR3 covers 16 residues.

The chain uses TRBV14 and TRBJ1-6, with unresolved D. The CDR3 spans 14 residues. V shed 1 base and J shed 7 bases, with 8 bases lying between them. Germline V gene sequence: CDR1 SGHDN, CDR2 FVKESK. CDR3 loop: CASSQVMGNSPLHF. Here the CDR3 DNA reads TGTGCCAGCAGCCAAGTCATGGGGAATTCACCCCTCCACTTT.

This chain uses TRBV6-5 with TRBJ1-5; 10 bases are shared with TRBD1. Unmatched junction bases numbered 6, after V lost 8 bases and J lost 2 bases. Germline V gene sequence: CDR1 MNHEY, CDR2 SVGAGI. The CDR3 contains 15 residues. The CDR3 DNA is TGTGCCAGCTTGGAGACAGGGGGCCGCAATCAGCCCCAGCATTTT. The encoded protein is CASLETGGRNQPQHF.

The gene calls are TRBV2 and TRBJ2-1; 11 bases map to TRBD1. The CDR3 sequence is 14 residues long. Germline CDR1 is SNHLY and CDR2 is FYNNEI. Germline trimming cut 6 bases from V and 6 bases from J; bases unmatched to any gene: 4. CDR3 amino acids: CASRAGTGGNEQFF. For the CDR3, the DNA is TGTGCCAGCAGGGCCGGGACAGGGGGCAATGAGCAGTTCTTC.

The gene calls are TRBV28 and TRBJ2-4; a weak D match, TRBD2 (6 bases). V was cut by 5 bases and J by 3 bases, with 14 bases left in between. This CDR3 has 15 residues. CDR1 is MDHEN and CDR2 is SYDVKM in the germline V gene. The CDR3 DNA follows: TGTGCCAGCAGTCCCACGGGAGCGGGCAAAAACATTCAGTACTTC. Translation gives CASSPTGAGKNIQYF. Together with reference TRBV28 and TRBJ2-4, the CDR3 gives the full variable domain: DVKVTQSSRYLVKRTGEKVFLECVQDMDHENMFWYRQDPGLGLRLIYFSYDVKMKEKGDIPEGYSVSREKKERFSLILESASTNQTSMYLCASSPTGAGKNIQYFGAGTRLSVL.

The chain couples TRBV9 to TRBJ2-5, with D possibly called TRBD1 or TRBD2 (5 bases each). Trimming stripped 5 bases from V and 1 base from J, with 12 bases between. The CDR3 totals 14 residues. The germline CDR1 and CDR2 sequences are SGDLS and YYNGEE. The CDR3 bases are TGTGCCAGCAGTCCACCCGGGACCCAAGAGACCCAGTACTTC. It specifies CASSPPGTQETQYF.

This clone appeared once. The chain is built from TRBV7-2 and TRBJ2-3; no clear D. Trimming took 0 bases from V and 1 from J, leaving 2 bases between them. CDR1 is SGHTA and CDR2 is FQGNSA in the germline V gene. The CDR3 loop spans 13 amino acids. CDR3 residues: CASSLARTDTQYF. CDR3 bases: TGTGCCAGCAGCTTAGCCCGCACAGATACGCAGTATTTT.

The rearrangement joins TRBV30 to TRBJ2-4, with no clear D. CDR3 length: 11 residues. Germline CDR1 reads GTSNPN; CDR2 reads SVGIG (reference sequence). V lost 2 bases to trimming and J lost 8 bases, with 7 bases between them. The CDR3 here is CAWSLGDIQYF. In DNA form, the CDR3 reads TGTGCCTGGAGTTTGGGTGACATTCAGTACTTC.

This clone has only one observation. V is TRBV11-2 and J is TRBJ2-3; D tentatively fits TRBD1 or TRBD2 (5 bases each). CDR3 length: 15 residues. The ends were cut back, 5 bases at V and 4 bases at J, with 16 bases in the middle. Germline V lookup: CDR1 SGHAT, CDR2 FQNNGV. Written as DNA, the CDR3 is TGTGCCAGCAGCGTTCAGGGCCTAGCAGCAGATACGCAGTATTTT. It translates to CASSVQGLAADTQYF. Together with reference TRBV11-2 and TRBJ2-3, the CDR3 gives the full variable domain: EAGVAQSPRYKIIEKRQSVAFWCNPISGHATLYWYQQILGQGPKLLIQFQNNGVVDDSQLPKDRFSAERLKGVDSTLKIQPAKLEDSAVYLCASSVQGLAADTQYFGPGTRLTVL.

This chain links TRBV14 with TRBJ1-5, with D possibly being TRBD1 (5 bases). Trimming stripped 1 base from V and 5 bases from J, with 6 bases between. The CDR3 contains 13 residues. The germline CDR1 and CDR2 sequences are SGHDN and FVKESK. The CDR3, as DNA: TGTGCCAGCAGCCAAGCGACAGATCAGCCCCAGCATTTT. Its translation is CASSQATDQPQHF. The full variable domain, in which reference TRBV14 and TRBJ1-5 provide the parts outside the CDR3, is EAGVTQFPSHSVIEKGQTVTLRCDPISGHDNLYWYRRVMGKEIKFLLHFVKESKQDESGMPNNRFLAERTGGTYSTLKVQPAELEDSGVYFCASSQATDQPQHFGDGTRLSIL.

The table lists this clone with a count of one. J is TRBJ2-3 and V is TRBV19; 8 nucleotides match TRBD2. This CDR3 is built from 13 residues. V gave up 7 bases and J gave up 6 bases; unmatched junction bases: 6. CDR1 and CDR2 (germline): LNHDA, SQIVND (reference sequence). The CDR3 DNA reads TGTGCCAGTACCCCAGCGGGAGTGGATACGCAGTATTTT. Translation: CASTPAGVDTQYF.

The genes are TRBV10-3 and TRBJ1-2, with 7 bases matching TRBD1. Germline CDR1 and CDR2: ENHRY and SYGVKD. This CDR3 has 14 residues. Trimming at V came to 6 bases and at J to 4 bases, leaving 8 bases not matched to a gene. The CDR3 reads CAISQTGTGYGYTF. CDR3 sequence (DNA): TGTGCCATCAGCCAGACAGGGACTGGCTATGGCTACACCTTC.